The rows below give T cell receptor beta chains drawn from one sample of a study of Graves' ophthalmopathy and Graves' hyperthyroidism. A single record per CDR3 protein comes from TCRdb applying MiXCR to the multiplex PCR reads. Of over 200,000 distinct CDR3 sequences in the sample, approximately 29% were seen once. Sequencing input: peripheral blood. Source of these receptors: a man between 45 and 60 years old with Graves' ophthalmopathy. Both conserved end residues are part of each CDR3. A D gene is named only where the DNA matches it firmly. Only part of the rows carry a size: once, few, many, or a class if the clone is expanded.

>-|TRBV5-1|many|TRBJ2-2
CASSVTTTGSTGELFF
TGCGCCAGCAGCGTTACGACGACAGGATCCACCGGGGAGCTGTTTTTT
>-|TRBV12-3/TRBV12-4|many|TRBJ1-2
CASRTDSRRGYTF
TGTGCCAGCAGGACCGACAGTCGTCGGGGCTACACCTTC
>-|TRBV5-1|-|TRBJ1-1
CASSWGPRINTEAFF
TGCGCCAGCAGCTGGGGTCCCCGAATCAACACTGAAGCTTTCTTT
>-|TRBV14|-|TRBJ1-6
CASSSEVRPLHF
TGTGCCAGCAGCTCGGAGGTGAGACCCCTCCACTTT
>-|TRBV6-1|-|TRBJ2-5
CASSEVVAATSGETQYF
TGTGCCAGCAGTGAAGTCGTGGCGGCCACGAGCGGAGAGACCCAGTACTTC
>-|TRBV6-2/TRBV6-3|-|TRBJ1-5
CASKEGSNQPQHF
TGTGCCAGCAAAGAGGGGAGCAATCAGCCCCAGCATTTT
>TRBD1|TRBV6-1|-|TRBJ1-2
CASSPPGQYGYTF
TGTGCCAGCAGTCCTCCGGGACAGTATGGCTACACCTTC
>-|TRBV30|once|TRBJ2-5
CAWSVRGRLEETQYF
TGTGCCTGGAGTGTACGTGGGAGGTTAGAAGAGACCCAGTACTTC
>-|TRBV20-1|many|TRBJ2-5
CSANLAVQETQYF
TGCAGTGCTAATTTGGCGGTCCAAGAGACCCAGTACTTC
>-|TRBV12-3/TRBV12-4|many|TRBJ1-1
CASSQPPTLDEAFF
TGTGCCAGCAGCCAACCCCCGACTCTGGATGAAGCTTTCTTT
>-|TRBV7-2|many|TRBJ2-7
CASSRDPRREQYF
TGTGCCAGCAGCCGGGACCCCCGGCGGGAGCAGTACTTC
>TRBD1|TRBV7-9|-|TRBJ2-5
CASGSGTGGRETQYF
TGTGCCAGCGGGAGCGGGACAGGGGGTCGCGAGACCCAGTACTTC
>TRBD1|TRBV28|many|TRBJ2-5
CASSLGQGARETQYF
TGTGCCAGCAGTTTGGGACAGGGGGCGCGGGAGACCCAGTACTTC
>TRBD1|TRBV9|many|TRBJ2-7
CASSVAAGQGADEQYF
TGTGCCAGCAGCGTAGCAGCAGGACAGGGGGCCGACGAGCAGTACTTC
>TRBD1|TRBV27|-|TRBJ2-2
CASTTGQSNTGELFF
TGTGCCAGCACCACGGGACAGTCCAACACCGGGGAGCTGTTTTTT
>-|TRBV27|few|TRBJ1-1
CASSLGFGGTEAFF
TGTGCCAGCAGTTTAGGGTTCGGTGGCACTGAAGCTTTCTTT
>-|TRBV19|-|TRBJ2-7
CASSIDLGVSYEQYF
TGTGCCAGTAGTATAGATCTAGGTGTTTCCTACGAGCAGTACTTC
>-|TRBV5-5|many|TRBJ1-1
CASSPPGASLEAFF
TGTGCCAGCAGCCCCCCGGGGGCAAGCCTTGAAGCTTTCTTT
>-|TRBV29-1|many|TRBJ2-2
CSVDRGDTGELFF
TGCAGCGTTGACAGGGGTGACACCGGGGAGCTGTTTTTT
>-|TRBV11-2|-|TRBJ1-1
CASSSQRDTEAFF
TGTGCCAGCAGCTCCCAACGGGACACTGAAGCTTTCTTT
>TRBD1|TRBV7-9|-|TRBJ1-1
CASSSDRVGDREAFF
TGTGCCAGCAGCTCAGACAGGGTGGGCGATCGTGAAGCTTTCTTT
>-|TRBV7-2|-|TRBJ1-5
CASSLGEKQPQHF
TGTGCCAGCAGCTTAGGCGAGAAACAGCCCCAGCATTTT
>TRBD2|TRBV12-3/TRBV12-4|many|TRBJ2-4
CASSSRLAGSLDIQYF
TGTGCCAGCAGTTCTAGACTAGCGGGATCCTTGGACATTCAGTACTTC
>TRBD1|TRBV29-1|many|TRBJ2-5
CSSDRDQETQYF
TGCAGCTCTGACAGGGATCAAGAGACCCAGTACTTC
>TRBD1|TRBV7-2|many|TRBJ2-5
CASSRTGGAGETQYF
TGTGCCAGCAGCAGGACAGGGGGCGCGGGGGAGACCCAGTACTTC
>-|TRBV5-1|many|TRBJ2-6
CASSAEGVGANVLTF
TGCGCCAGCAGCGCGGAAGGAGTTGGGGCCAACGTCCTGACTTTC
>-|TRBV19|many|TRBJ2-7
CASSTPDRRGYEQYF
TGTGCCAGTAGTACCCCGGACCGTAGGGGTTACGAGCAGTACTTC
>-|TRBV20-1|once|TRBJ2-7
CSPRGSEAYEQYF
TGCAGTCCTAGAGGTAGCGAGGCCTACGAGCAGTACTTC
>-|TRBV28|-|TRBJ1-1
CASSGLVNTEAFF
TGTGCCAGCAGCGGGCTCGTAAACACTGAAGCTTTCTTT
>TRBD1|TRBV7-9|many|TRBJ1-2
CASSTKTGNYGYTF
TGTGCCAGCAGCACCAAGACAGGGAACTATGGCTACACCTTC
>-|TRBV29-1|-|TRBJ2-5
CSVEERGTAQETQYF
TGCAGCGTTGAAGAGAGGGGGACGGCACAAGAGACCCAGTACTTC
>-|TRBV24-1|many|TRBJ1-1
CATSDLLTGEAFF
TGTGCCACCAGTGATTTGTTAACAGGGGAAGCTTTCTTT
>TRBD1|TRBV28|many|TRBJ1-5
CASRSVTGGGQPQHF
TGTGCCAGCAGATCTGTGACAGGGGGTGGTCAGCCCCAGCATTTT
>-|TRBV7-6|-|TRBJ1-2
CASSPPVGAGYTF
TGTGCCAGCAGCCCCCCCGTGGGGGCTGGCTACACCTTC
>-|TRBV6-1|-|TRBJ2-7
CASRQKVTGLGAEQYF
TGTGCCAGCAGGCAGAAGGTCACAGGGCTAGGAGCCGAGCAGTACTTC
>-|TRBV6-1|many|TRBJ1-2
CASSGRTPYGYTF
TGTGCCAGCAGTGGACGAACTCCCTATGGCTACACCTTC
>-|TRBV29-1|many|TRBJ1-1
CSVVMGSRVNTEAFF
TGCAGCGTTGTTATGGGGTCTAGGGTCAACACTGAAGCTTTCTTT
>-|TRBV20-1|many|TRBJ2-7
CSARPQVRSGSYEQYF
TGCAGTGCTAGACCACAAGTGAGGTCAGGAAGCTACGAGCAGTACTTC
>-|TRBV12-3/TRBV12-4|many|TRBJ2-7
CASSLGLPYEQYF
TGTGCCAGCAGTTTGGGGTTACCCTACGAGCAGTACTTC
>TRBD1|TRBV28|-|TRBJ1-3
CASSFHGQGHYGNTIYF
TGTGCCAGCAGTTTCCACGGACAGGGGCACTATGGAAACACCATATATTTT
>-|TRBV11-2|many|TRBJ1-1
CASSDLDSAVPTEAFF
TGTGCCAGCAGCGATCTGGACAGTGCTGTTCCCACTGAAGCTTTCTTT
>-|TRBV6-5|-|TRBJ1-6
CASSFYRANSPLHF
TGTGCCAGCAGTTTTTACAGGGCTAATTCACCCCTCCACTTT
>-|TRBV20-1|many|TRBJ2-7
CSARTGDSHEQYF
TGCAGTGCTAGAACAGGGGACTCCCACGAGCAGTACTTC
>-|TRBV12-3/TRBV12-4|once|TRBJ2-2
CASSLVDANTGELFF
TGTGCCAGCAGTTTGGTGGACGCGAACACCGGGGAGCTGTTTTTT
>TRBD1|TRBV28|-|TRBJ2-7
CASTQGLDRGRYEQYF
TGTGCCAGCACCCAAGGCTTGGACAGGGGGCGTTACGAGCAGTACTTC
>-|TRBV7-2|many|TRBJ2-5
CASSLRREETQYF
TGTGCCAGCAGCTTACGTCGGGAAGAGACCCAGTACTTC
>TRBD2|TRBV9|many|TRBJ2-1
CASSSGGLAVYNEQFF
TGTGCCAGCAGCTCGGGGGGACTAGCGGTATACAATGAGCAGTTCTTC
>-|TRBV12-3/TRBV12-4|-|TRBJ2-5
CASRRNQETQYF
TGTGCCAGCAGGCGAAACCAAGAGACCCAGTACTTC
>TRBD1|TRBV7-2|many|TRBJ1-1
CASSARDRGAFF
TGTGCCAGCAGCGCCCGGGACAGAGGAGCTTTCTTT
>-|TRBV29-1|-|TRBJ1-2
CSVRKGVASYGYTF
TGCAGCGTTCGGAAAGGGGTAGCTTCTTATGGCTACACCTTC
>-|TRBV12-3/TRBV12-4|few|TRBJ1-6
CASSPGWAGSGSPLHF
TGTGCCAGCAGTCCAGGATGGGCAGGGAGTGGATCACCCCTCCACTTT
>-|TRBV2|-|TRBJ1-2
CASSVDERGYTF
TGTGCCAGCAGTGTGGACGAACGAGGCTACACCTTC
>-|TRBV15|-|TRBJ2-7
CATSRRHGTYEQYF
TGTGCCACCAGCAGACGCCACGGGACCTACGAGCAGTACTTC
>-|TRBV2|-|TRBJ1-5
CASSDRHQPQHF
TGTGCCAGCAGTGACCGACATCAGCCCCAGCATTTT
>-|TRBV10-3|many|TRBJ1-1
CAISESRYRDTEAFF
TGTGCCATCAGTGAGTCGAGGTACAGAGACACTGAAGCTTTCTTT
>-|TRBV27|-|TRBJ2-2
CASSLTRVDTGELFF
TGTGCCAGCAGTTTAACCAGGGTTGACACCGGGGAGCTGTTTTTT
>TRBD2|TRBV7-2|many|TRBJ2-7
CASSRRTSSHEQYF
TGTGCCAGCAGCCGCCGGACTAGCTCCCACGAGCAGTACTTC
>-|TRBV18|many|TRBJ2-2
CASSLGTIDVGELFF
TGTGCCAGCTCACTCGGGACAATCGACGTCGGGGAGCTGTTTTTT
>-|TRBV6-2/TRBV6-3|many|TRBJ2-2
CASSYPLGGRDTGELFF
TGTGCCAGCAGTTACCCCTTAGGAGGACGGGACACCGGGGAGCTGTTTTTT